This T cell receptor beta chain stems from a study of cytomegalovirus exposure and HLA in healthy donors. The CDR3 spans 12 residues. The germline gives CDR1 ENHRY, CDR2 SYGVKD. Losses at the gene ends were 7 bases for V and 6 bases for J; bases not matched to a gene: 4. TCRdb's table, derived via immunoSEQ multiplex PCR, lists solely in-frame clones and lacks some. The sample gives approximately 300,000 clones, 86% of which show up once; about 0.91% is in the top ten. This clone was seen only a few times. V is TRBV10-3 and J is TRBJ2-7; 9 nucleotides line up with TRBD1. The clonotype was recovered from a woman aged 18-29 years in good health and CMV-seronegative. What was sequenced was PBMCs. CDR3 region: CAITETGGEQYF. The CDR3 nucleotides are TGTGCCATCACGGAGACAGGGGGCGAGCAGTACTTC.